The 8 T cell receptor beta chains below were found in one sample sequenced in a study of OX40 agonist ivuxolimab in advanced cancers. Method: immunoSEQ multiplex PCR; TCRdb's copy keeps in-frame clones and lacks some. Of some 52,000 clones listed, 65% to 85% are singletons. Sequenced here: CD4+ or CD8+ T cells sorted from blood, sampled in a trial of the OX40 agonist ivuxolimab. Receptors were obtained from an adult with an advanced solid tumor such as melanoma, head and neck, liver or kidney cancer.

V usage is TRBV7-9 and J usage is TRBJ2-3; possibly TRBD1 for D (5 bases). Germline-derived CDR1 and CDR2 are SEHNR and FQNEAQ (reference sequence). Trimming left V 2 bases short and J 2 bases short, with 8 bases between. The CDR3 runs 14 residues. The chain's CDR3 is CASSLQGITDTQYF. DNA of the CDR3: TGTGCCAGCAGCTTACAGGGTATCACAGATACGCAGTATTTT.

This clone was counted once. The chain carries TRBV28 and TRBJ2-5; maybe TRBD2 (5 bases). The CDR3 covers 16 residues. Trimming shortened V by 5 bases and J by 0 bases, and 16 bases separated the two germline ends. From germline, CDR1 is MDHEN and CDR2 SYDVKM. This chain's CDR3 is CASSPPGLAYQETQYF. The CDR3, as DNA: TGTGCCAGCAGTCCCCCCGGCCTAGCCTACCAAGAGACCCAGTACTTC.

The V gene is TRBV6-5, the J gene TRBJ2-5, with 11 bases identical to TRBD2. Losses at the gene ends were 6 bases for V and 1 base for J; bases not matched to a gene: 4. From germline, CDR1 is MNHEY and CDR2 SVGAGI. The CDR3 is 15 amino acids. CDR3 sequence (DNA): TGTGCCAGCAGGGGGGGACTAGCGGTCCAAGAGACCCAGTACTTC. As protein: CASRGGLAVQETQYF.

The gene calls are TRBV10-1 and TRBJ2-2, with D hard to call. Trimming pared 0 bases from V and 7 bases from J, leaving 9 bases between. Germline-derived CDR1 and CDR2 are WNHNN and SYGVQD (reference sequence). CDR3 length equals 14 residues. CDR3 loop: CASSESPDDGELFF. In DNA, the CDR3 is TGCGCCAGCAGTGAGTCTCCCGACGACGGGGAGCTGTTTTTT.

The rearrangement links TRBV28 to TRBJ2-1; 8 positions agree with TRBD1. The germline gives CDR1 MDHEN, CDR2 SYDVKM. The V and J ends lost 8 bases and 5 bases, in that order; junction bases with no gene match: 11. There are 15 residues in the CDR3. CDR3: CASEGGQADHNEQFF. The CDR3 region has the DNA TGTGCCAGCGAGGGGGGACAGGCGGACCACAATGAGCAGTTCTTC.

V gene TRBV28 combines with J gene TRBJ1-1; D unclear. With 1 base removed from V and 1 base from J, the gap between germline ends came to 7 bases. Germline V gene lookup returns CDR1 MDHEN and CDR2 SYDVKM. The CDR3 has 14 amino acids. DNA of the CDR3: TGTGCCAGCAGTTTATCGAACGCGAACACTGAAGCTTTCTTT. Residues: CASSLSNANTEAFF.

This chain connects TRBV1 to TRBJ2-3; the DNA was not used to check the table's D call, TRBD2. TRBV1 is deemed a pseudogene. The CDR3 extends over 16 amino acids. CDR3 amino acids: CTSSHGGGSSTDTQYF. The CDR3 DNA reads TGCACCAGCAGCCATGGGGGGGGGAGTAGCACAGATACGCAGTATTTT.

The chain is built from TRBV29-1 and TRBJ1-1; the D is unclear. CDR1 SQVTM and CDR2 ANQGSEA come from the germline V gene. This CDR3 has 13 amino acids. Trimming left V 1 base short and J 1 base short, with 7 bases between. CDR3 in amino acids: CSVEVIPNTEAFF. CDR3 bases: TGCAGCGTTGAAGTCATTCCGAACACTGAAGCTTTCTTT.